Sequencing of this TCR beta chain was carried out in a study of neurological immune-mediated disorders. Looking at the study overall: In a group of some 35 multiple sclerosis patients, some 31 had the relapsing-remitting type and 3 had the secondary progressive type.

There are many counts of this clonotype. Synthesis of cDNA was carried out by template-switch 5'RACE. The reaction used 10-nucleotide random UMIs. TCRdb itself ran the 5' RACE reads through MiXCR, one entry per CDR3 protein. The sample lists 65,000 to 90,000 distinct CDR3 sequences; more than 3% were seen once. Per germline, CDR1 DFQATT and CDR2 SNEGSKA (reference sequence). This CDR3 is built from 12 residues. The germline V and J ends were trimmed by 6 bases and 1 base, with 8 bases remaining between them. The material sequenced was PBMCs. The chain employs TRBV20-1 and TRBJ2-3; D uncertain. This receptor was taken from a woman between 50 and 59 years old with multiple sclerosis. The CDR3 bases are TGCAGTGCGGCAGACCGCACAGATACGCAGTATTTT. The encoded protein is CSAADRTDTQYF.